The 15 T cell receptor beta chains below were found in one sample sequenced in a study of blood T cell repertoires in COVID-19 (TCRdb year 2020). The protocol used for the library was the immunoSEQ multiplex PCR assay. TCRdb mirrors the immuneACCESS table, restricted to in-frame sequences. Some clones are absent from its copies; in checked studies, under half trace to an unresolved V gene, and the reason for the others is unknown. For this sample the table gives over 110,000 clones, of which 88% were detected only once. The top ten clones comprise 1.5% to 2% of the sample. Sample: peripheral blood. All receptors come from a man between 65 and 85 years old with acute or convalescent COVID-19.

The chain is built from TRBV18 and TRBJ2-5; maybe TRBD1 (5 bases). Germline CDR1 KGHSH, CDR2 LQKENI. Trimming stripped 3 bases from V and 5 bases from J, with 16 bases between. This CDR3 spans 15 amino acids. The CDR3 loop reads CASSPASGSAETQYF. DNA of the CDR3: TGTGCCAGCTCACCCGCCTCAGGGTCAGCGGAGACCCAGTACTTC.

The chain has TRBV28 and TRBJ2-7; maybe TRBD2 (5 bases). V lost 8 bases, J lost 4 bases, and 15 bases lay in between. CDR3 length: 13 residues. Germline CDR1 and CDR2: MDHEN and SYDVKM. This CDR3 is CASGSGSLYEQYF. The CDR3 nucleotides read TGTGCCAGCGGGTCGGGGTCCCTTTACGAGCAGTACTTC.

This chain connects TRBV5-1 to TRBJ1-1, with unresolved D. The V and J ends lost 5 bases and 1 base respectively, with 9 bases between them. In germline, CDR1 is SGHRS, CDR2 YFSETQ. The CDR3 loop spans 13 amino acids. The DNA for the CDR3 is TGCGCCAGCAGTATGGGCCGGAACACTGAAGCTTTCTTT. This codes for CASSMGRNTEAFF.

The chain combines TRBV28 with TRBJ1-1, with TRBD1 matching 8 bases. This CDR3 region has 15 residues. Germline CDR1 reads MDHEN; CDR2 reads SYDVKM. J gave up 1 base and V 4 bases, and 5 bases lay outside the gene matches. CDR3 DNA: TGTGCCAGCAGTTCTCTCAGGGGGCGGAACACTGAAGCTTTCTTT. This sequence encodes CASSSLRGRNTEAFF.

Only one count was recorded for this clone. CDR3: CAISDRGYTEAFF. Written as DNA, the CDR3 is TGTGCCATCAGTGATAGGGGATACACTGAAGCTTTCTTT. The genes are TRBV10-3 and TRBJ1-1; a possible D gene is TRBD1 (5 bases). The V end was cut by 3 bases, the J end by 3 bases, with 8 bases between. This CDR3 is built from 13 residues. Germline-derived CDR1 and CDR2 are ENHRY and SYGVKD.

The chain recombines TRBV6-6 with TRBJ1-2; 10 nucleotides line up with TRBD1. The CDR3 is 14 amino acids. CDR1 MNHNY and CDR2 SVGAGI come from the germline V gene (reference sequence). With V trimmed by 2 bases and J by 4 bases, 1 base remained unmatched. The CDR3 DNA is TGTGCCAGCAGTTACGGGACAGGGGTCTATGGCTACACCTTC. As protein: CASSYGTGVYGYTF.

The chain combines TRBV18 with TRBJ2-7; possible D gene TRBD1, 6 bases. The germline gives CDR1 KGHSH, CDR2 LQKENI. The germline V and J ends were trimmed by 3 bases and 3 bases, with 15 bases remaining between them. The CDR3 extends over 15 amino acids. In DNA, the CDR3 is TGTGCCAGCTCACCCGCGGGCCGGACAGACTACGAGCAGTACTTC. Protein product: CASSPAGRTDYEQYF.

The CDR3 nucleotides read TGTGCCAGCAGCACGACTAGCGGGGGTCCCCCTCACACAGATACGCAGTATTTT. It encodes CASSTTSGGPPHTDTQYF. The chain employs TRBV7-9 and TRBJ2-3; 12 bases are shared with TRBD2. The CDR3 is made up of 18 amino acids. CDR1 and CDR2 from the germline V gene are SEHNR and FQNEAQ (reference sequence). J was trimmed by 2 bases and V by 5 bases; bases with no gene match: 11.

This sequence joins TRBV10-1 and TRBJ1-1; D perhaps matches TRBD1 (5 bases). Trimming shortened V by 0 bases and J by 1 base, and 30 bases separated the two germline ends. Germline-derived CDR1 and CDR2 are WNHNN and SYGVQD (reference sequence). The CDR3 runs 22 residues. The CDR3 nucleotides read TGCGCCAGCAGTGAGTCGGGGGGTCACAAAGGGTCGAGCAGAACCTCGAACACTGAAGCTTTCTTT. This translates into CASSESGGHKGSSRTSNTEAFF.

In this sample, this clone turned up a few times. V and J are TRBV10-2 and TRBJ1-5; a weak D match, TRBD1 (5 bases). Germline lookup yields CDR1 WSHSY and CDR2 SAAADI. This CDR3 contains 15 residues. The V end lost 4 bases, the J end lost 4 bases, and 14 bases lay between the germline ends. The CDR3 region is CASSVEGLLNQPQHF. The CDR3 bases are TGCGCCAGCAGTGTGGAGGGGCTTTTGAATCAGCCCCAGCATTTT.

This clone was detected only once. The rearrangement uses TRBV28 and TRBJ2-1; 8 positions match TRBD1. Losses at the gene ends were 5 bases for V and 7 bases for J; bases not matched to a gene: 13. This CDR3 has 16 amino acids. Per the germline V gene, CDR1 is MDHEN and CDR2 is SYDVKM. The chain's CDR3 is CASSTPGQGIPNEQFF. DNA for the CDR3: TGTGCCAGCAGTACGCCCGGACAGGGAATCCCGAATGAGCAGTTCTTC.

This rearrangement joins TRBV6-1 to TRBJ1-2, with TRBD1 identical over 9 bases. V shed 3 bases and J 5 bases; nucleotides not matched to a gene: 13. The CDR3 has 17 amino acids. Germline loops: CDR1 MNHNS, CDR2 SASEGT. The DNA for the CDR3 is TGTGCCAGCAGTGACTGGGGACAGGGCTCGTCAGATTATGGCTACACCTTC. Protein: CASSDWGQGSSDYGYTF.

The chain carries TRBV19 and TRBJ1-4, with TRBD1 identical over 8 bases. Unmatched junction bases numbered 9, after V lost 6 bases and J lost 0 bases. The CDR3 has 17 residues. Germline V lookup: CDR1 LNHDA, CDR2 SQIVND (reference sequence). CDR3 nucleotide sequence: TGTGCCAGTAGCCAGGGACAGGTGGGGGCAACTAATGAAAAACTGTTTTTT. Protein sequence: CASSQGQVGATNEKLFF. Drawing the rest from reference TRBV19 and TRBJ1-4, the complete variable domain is DGGITQSPKYLFRKEGQNVTLSCEQNLNHDAMYWYRQDPGQGLRLIYYSQIVNDFQKGDIAEGYSVSREKKESFPLTVTSAQKNPTAFYLCASSQGQVGATNEKLFFGSGTQLSVL.

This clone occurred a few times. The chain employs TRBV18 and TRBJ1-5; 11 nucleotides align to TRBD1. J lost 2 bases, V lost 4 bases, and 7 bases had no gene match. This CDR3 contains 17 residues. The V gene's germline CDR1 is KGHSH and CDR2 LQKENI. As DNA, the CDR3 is TGTGCCAGCTCACGGGGCGGACAGGGGGCTGGCAATCAGCCCCAGCATTTT. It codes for CASSRGGQGAGNQPQHF.

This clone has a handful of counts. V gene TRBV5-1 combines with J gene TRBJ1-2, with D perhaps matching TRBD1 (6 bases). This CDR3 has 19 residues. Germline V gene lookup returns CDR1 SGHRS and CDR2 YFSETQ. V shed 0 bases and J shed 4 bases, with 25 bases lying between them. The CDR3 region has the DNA TGCGCCAGCAGCTTGGCCAGGCAGGGGACCCATCAGAGCTCCTATGGCTACACCTTC. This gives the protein CASSLARQGTHQSSYGYTF.